The 28 T cell receptor beta chains below come from one sample, sequenced in a study of blood T cell repertoires in COVID-19. TCRdb keeps only in-frame clones here, not all; method: immunoSEQ multiplex PCR. The repertoire holds some 99,000 clones, with nearly 90% as singletons. Specimen: peripheral blood. These receptors came from a man aged 65 to 79 with acute or convalescent COVID-19.

The V and J genes are TRBV5-8 and TRBJ2-3; a possible D gene is TRBD2 (5 bases). Germline values: CDR1 SGHTS, CDR2 YDEGEE. The CDR3 is 16 residues long. V was pared by 0 bases and J by 1 base, with 12 bases between. The CDR3 coding sequence is TGTGCCAGCAGCTTGGGGGTCGCGGGCGGCACAGATACGCAGTATTTT. Residues: CASSLGVAGGTDTQYF.

The chain recombines TRBV28 with TRBJ2-2; TRBD2 agrees at 11 bases. This CDR3 contains 16 residues. Trimming cost V 6 bases and J 6 bases; bases outside gene matches: 9. CDR1 is MDHEN and CDR2 is SYDVKM in the germline V gene. CDR3 coding DNA: TGTGCCAGCAGACTACTAGCGGGGGTGCTCTCCGGGGAGCTGTTTTTT. It codes for CASRLLAGVLSGELFF.

The chain combines TRBV3-1 (or the pseudogene TRBV3-2) with TRBJ2-2, with TRBD1 matching 9 bases. This CDR3 is 13 amino acids long. The J segment lost 13 bases and the V segment lost 5 bases, leaving 8 bases of the junction unmatched. In germline, CDR1 is LGHDT, CDR2 YNNKEL (reference sequence). The DNA of the CDR3 is TGTGCCAGCAGCACGGGACAGGGCACCCCGCTGTTTTTT. Residues: CASSTGQGTPLFF.

The chain combines TRBV9 with TRBJ2-7, with 10 bases fitting TRBD1. Trimming took 5 bases from V and 5 from J; bases not matched to a gene: 13. This CDR3 is 16 amino acids long. CDR1 is SGDLS, CDR2 YYNGEE, per germline. Here the CDR3 reads CASSLTHSGTGDEQYF. The CDR3 DNA is TGTGCCAGCAGTCTTACACACTCCGGGACAGGGGACGAGCAGTACTTC.

This clone was counted between two and nine times. This chain uses TRBV11-1 with TRBJ1-1, with TRBD1 matching 8 bases. The germline V gene encodes CDR1 SGHAT and CDR2 FQDESV (reference sequence). The ends lost 3 bases at V and 3 bases at J; junction bases unmatched: 3. This CDR3 region has 14 residues. Here the CDR3 reads CASSFRDRYTEAFF. For the CDR3, the DNA is TGTGCCAGCAGCTTCCGGGACAGGTACACTGAAGCTTTCTTT.

This chain links TRBV3-1 (or the pseudogene TRBV3-2) with TRBJ2-5, with D tentatively TRBD2 (6 bases). The CDR3 is made up of 17 amino acids. V was cut by 1 base and J by 5 bases, with 20 bases left in between. From germline, CDR1 is LGHDT and CDR2 YNNKEL (reference sequence). CDR3 protein: CASSQAIDGAGRETQYF. The CDR3 region has the DNA TGTGCCAGCAGCCAAGCAATAGACGGGGCAGGGAGGGAGACCCAGTACTTC.

The V call is TRBV21-1, the J call TRBJ1-2; the table assigns TRBD1, which was not confirmed against the DNA. TRBV21-1 is designated a pseudogene. The CDR3 runs to 12 residues. The CDR3 DNA sequence: TGTGCCAGACAGGGACGTATCTATGGCTACACCTTC. This codes for CARQGRIYGYTF.

V gene TRBV6-5 combines with J gene TRBJ1-1, with 7 bases fitting TRBD1. From germline, CDR1 is MNHEY and CDR2 SVGAGI. The CDR3 has 14 amino acids. V was clipped by 7 bases and J by 1 base; unmatched bases: 6. The CDR3 protein is CASTMGTANTEAFF. Here the CDR3 DNA reads TGTGCCAGCACCATGGGGACAGCGAACACTGAAGCTTTCTTT.

The V gene is TRBV7-2, the J gene TRBJ1-3, with D perhaps matching TRBD1 (6 bases). This CDR3 region has 14 residues. The V gene lost 0 bases and the J gene lost 4 bases, with 7 bases spanning the gap. CDR1 is SGHTA, CDR2 FQGNSA, per germline. CDR3 in DNA: TGTGCCAGCAGCTTAGCAGGACAGGGAAACACCATATATTTT. Amino acids: CASSLAGQGNTIYF. Variable domain in full (rest from reference TRBV7-2 and TRBJ1-3): GAGVSQSPSNKVTEKGKDVELRCDPISGHTALYWYRQSLGQGLEFLIYFQGNSAPDKSGLPSDRFSAERTGGSVSTLTIQRTQQEDSAVYLCASSLAGQGNTIYFGEGSWLTVV.

The V call is TRBV12-3 or TRBV12-4, the J call TRBJ1-3; D unresolved. V lost 3 bases and J lost 2, with 5 bases in between. The CDR3 covers 13 residues. CDR3 sequence: CASSFSAGNTIYF. In DNA form, the CDR3 reads TGTGCCAGCAGTTTCAGTGCTGGAAACACCATATATTTT.

The genes are TRBV19 and TRBJ2-6, with D possibly being TRBD1 (6 bases). The germline CDR1 and CDR2 sequences are LNHDA and SQIVND (reference sequence). Trimming took 6 bases from V and 1 from J, leaving 10 bases between them. CDR3 length: 15 residues. The CDR3 DNA reads as TGTGCCAGTAGCGTCGACAGGTCTGGGGCCAACGTCCTGACTTTC. Translated, it gives CASSVDRSGANVLTF.

In this sample, this clone turned up a few times. The chain recombines TRBV5-4 with TRBJ1-3; a weak D match, TRBD1 (5 bases). The CDR3 has 15 amino acids. Trimming pared 3 bases from V and 0 bases from J, leaving 10 bases between. In germline, CDR1 is SGHNT, CDR2 YYREEE (reference sequence). This CDR3 reads CASSSRQRSGNTIYF. The CDR3 nucleotides are TGTGCCAGCAGCTCGCGACAGCGCTCTGGAAACACCATATATTTT.

This clone was seen a single time. The V call is TRBV5-1, the J call TRBJ2-3, with 11 bases identical to TRBD2. Germline CDR1 SGHRS, CDR2 YFSETQ. V lost 0 bases, J lost 7 bases, and 10 bases stayed unmatched. This CDR3 has 17 amino acids. The DNA for the CDR3 is TGCGCCAGCAGCTTGGTCTCTAGCGGGGGGACTCATAATACGCAGTATTTT. Protein sequence: CASSLVSSGGTHNTQYF.

The V gene is TRBV27, the J gene TRBJ1-1; 7 bases fit TRBD1. Trimming removed 6 bases from V and 3 bases from J; junction bases left unmatched: 4. The germline V gene has CDR1 MNHEY and CDR2 SMNVEV (reference sequence). This CDR3 has 13 residues. The CDR3 here is CASSYRGDTEAFF. CDR3 coding DNA: TGTGCCAGCAGCTACAGGGGAGACACTGAAGCTTTCTTT.

V and J are TRBV10-2 and TRBJ2-3; 9 bases line up with TRBD2. The ends lost 3 bases at V and 2 bases at J; junction bases unmatched: 9. Germline-derived CDR1 and CDR2 are WSHSY and SAAADI. CDR3 length: 17 amino acids. The CDR3 coding sequence is TGCGCCAGCAGTGACGCAAGCGGGGGGCGCTACACAGATACGCAGTATTTT. This encodes CASSDASGGRYTDTQYF.

Worth noting for this clone: One end of the junction does not line up with germline, which may come from a read error. V gene TRBV10-1 combines with J gene TRBJ1-2; 9 bases agree with TRBD1. There are 14 residues in the CDR3. Germline V gene lookup returns CDR1 WNHNN and CDR2 SYGVQD (reference sequence). CDR3 nucleotides: TGCGCCAGCAGTGATACCGGGACAGGGAGTCCCCTACACTTC. It translates to CASSDTGTGSPLHF.

The chain couples TRBV6-5 to TRBJ1-5, with TRBD1 matching over 8 bases. The J segment lost 1 base and the V segment lost 4 bases, leaving 3 bases of the junction unmatched. CDR3 length equals 15 residues. Looked up from germline, CDR1 is MNHEY and CDR2 is SVGAGI. This CDR3 reads CASSFQGASNQPQHF. The CDR3 DNA sequence: TGTGCCAGCAGTTTTCAGGGGGCAAGCAATCAGCCCCAGCATTTT.

The rearrangement links TRBV18 to TRBJ2-1; TRBD2 matches at 13 bases. Germline CDR1 reads KGHSH; CDR2 reads LQKENI. V lost 3 bases, J lost 4 bases, and 9 bases stayed unmatched. This CDR3 is built from 18 residues. The CDR3 region is CASSPGLAGTNPYNEQFF. The CDR3 bases are TGTGCCAGCTCACCGGGACTAGCGGGGACTAACCCTTACAATGAGCAGTTCTTC.

The chain carries TRBV7-6 and TRBJ2-1; weak D call: TRBD2 (6 bases). Germline V gene data show CDR1 as SGHVS and CDR2 as FNYEAQ. Trimming stripped 5 bases from V and 8 bases from J, with 22 bases between. The CDR3 is 16 amino acids. The CDR3 loop reads CASSPKPAGMWDEQFF. DNA of the CDR3: TGTGCCAGCAGCCCCAAGCCGGCGGGGATGTGGGATGAGCAGTTCTTC.

The chain combines TRBV18 with TRBJ2-3; 7 positions match TRBD1. From germline, CDR1 is KGHSH and CDR2 LQKENI. This CDR3 spans 16 amino acids. After removal of 3 bases from V and 2 bases from J, the junction contained 8 bases not matched to a gene. CDR3 nucleotides: TGTGCCAGCTCACCTTTGGGACAGTTACTCACAGATACGCAGTATTTT. It yields the protein CASSPLGQLLTDTQYF.

The chain combines TRBV3-1 (or the pseudogene TRBV3-2) with TRBJ2-1, with no clear D. In germline, CDR1 is LGHDT, CDR2 YNNKEL (reference sequence). The CDR3 contains 12 residues. V was shortened by 1 base and J by 9 bases, with 7 bases between the two germline ends. CDR3 coding DNA: TGTGCCAGCAGCCAAGTTAGTCTTGAGCAGTTCTTC. It encodes CASSQVSLEQFF.

The gene calls are TRBV6-4 and TRBJ2-3; the match to TRBD1 covers 7 bases. V was pared by 3 bases and J by 1 base, with 4 bases of the junction left unmatched. This CDR3 spans 15 amino acids. Germline assignment: CDR1 MRHNA and CDR2 SNTAGT. Here the CDR3 DNA reads TGTGCCAGCAGTGAAGGGGGCCAAGGCACAGATACGCAGTATTTT. This encodes CASSEGGQGTDTQYF.

A word on this clone: Compared with germline, one end of the junction differs, possibly owing to a read error. The V call is TRBV7-7, the J call TRBJ2-2, with 7 bases lining up with TRBD2. The CDR3 is made up of 15 amino acids. Germline V gene data show CDR1 as SSHAT and CDR2 as FNYEAQ (reference sequence). CDR3 bases: TGTGCTAGCAGCCAGCGGGGCCCGAACACCGGGGAGCTGTTTTTT. Translated, it gives CASSQRGPNTGELFF.

This chain joins TRBV25-1 and TRBJ1-2, with TRBD1 identical over 7 bases. The CDR3 has 12 amino acids. V shed 5 bases, J shed 7 bases, and the junction held 4 bases outside the gene matches. Germline-derived CDR1 and CDR2 are MGHDK and SYGVNS. CDR3 amino acids: CASSPSGGGYTF. Written as DNA, the CDR3 is TGTGCCAGCAGTCCTTCAGGGGGTGGCTACACCTTC.

This clone has a handful of counts. This chain uses TRBV18 with TRBJ1-4; D remains unclear. Germline V gene data show CDR1 as KGHSH and CDR2 as LQKENI. The CDR3 runs to 12 residues. The germline V and J ends were trimmed by 6 bases and 8 bases, with 10 bases remaining between them. For the CDR3, the DNA is TGTGCCAGCTCCCGGAAGCGCGAAAAACTGTTTTTT. It translates to CASSRKREKLFF.

The V and J genes are TRBV6-5 and TRBJ1-4; possible D gene TRBD1, 5 bases. CDR3 size: 15 residues. Per germline, CDR1 MNHEY and CDR2 SVGAGI. Trimming cost V 5 bases and J 8 bases, with 18 bases left between them. The CDR3 region is CASSIRGGETEKLFF. As DNA, the CDR3 is TGTGCCAGCAGTATCCGGGGAGGGGAGACGGAAAAACTGTTTTTT.

The V call is TRBV5-8, the J call TRBJ2-1; 7 nucleotides line up with TRBD1. V was pared by 0 bases and J by 2 bases, with 2 bases of the junction left unmatched. This CDR3 comprises 15 residues. CDR1 SGHTS and CDR2 YDEGEE come from the germline V gene. The CDR3 bases are TGTGCCAGCAGCTTGGTGACAGGGCCCTACAATGAGCAGTTCTTC. This translates into CASSLVTGPYNEQFF.

The J gene is TRBJ2-1, the V gene TRBV24-1; D is possibly TRBD1 (5 bases). Trimming stripped 3 bases from V and 8 bases from J, with 16 bases between. CDR3 length: 15 residues. Germline V gene lookup returns CDR1 KGHDR and CDR2 SFDVKD. CDR3 DNA: TGTGCCACCAGTGATCCAAAAAAGGGGCGATATGAGCAGTTCTTC. This encodes CATSDPKKGRYEQFF.